The clone carrying this T cell receptor (beta chain) came up a few times. Antigen: not known. These data come from a study of CD8 T cells in ankylosing spondylitis. Overall study findings and caveats: Both synovial fluid and blood in reactive arthritis had previously been reported to carry some motif variants. It appeared that ankylosing spondylitis blood was characterized by a TCR beta motif of several highly homologous variants.

Using quantitative 5'-RACE with molecular barcodes, the authors made TCR beta libraries. Each CDR3 protein gets one entry after TCRdb re-called the 5' RACE reads with MiXCR. This table has around 130,000 distinct CDR3 sequences, 17% appearing once. The CDR3 has 16 amino acids. Germline loops: CDR1 DFQATT, CDR2 SNEGSKA (reference sequence). V gave up 0 bases and J gave up 0 bases, with 12 bases separating them. The chain combines TRBV20-1 with TRBJ2-1; D possibly corresponds to TRBD2 (6 bases). The clonotype comes from a male donor with ankylosing spondylitis. Material for sequencing was blood, either unsorted or a sorted T cell fraction (not recorded which). The chain's CDR3 is CSARDREESSYNEQFF. In nucleotides, the CDR3 is TGCAGTGCTAGAGATAGGGAGGAGAGCTCCTACAATGAGCAGTTCTTC.